Sequencing of this TCR beta chain was carried out in a study of human T cells and chemical hapten exposure. Study-wide results and limits: Sensitizing to DPC left TCRs with a frequency above 1 in 1000 unaltered. Every donor had alopecia, and their immune response may therefore differ from healthy people's. PT1 expanded TCR counts correlated positively with patch test score.

CDR1 MNHEY and CDR2 SVGAGI come from the germline V gene. The CDR3 consists of 14 residues. Trimming removed 6 bases at V and 3 bases at J, with 15 bases between. Time point in this sample: pre-sensitization, week 0. The treatment denotes: therapeutic diphenylcyclopropenone sensitization with weekly scalp DPC. This clonotype has more than one count but fewer than ten. Its antigen is currently unknown. MiXCR was run by TCRdb on the RACE reads, yielding one entry per CDR3 protein. The sample holds about 260,000 distinct CDR3 sequences, about 9% seen once. The sequencing here drew on whole blood, taken in connection with sensitization to the hapten diphenylcyclopropenone (DPC). The source is a woman aged 40 to 50 with alopecia areata. Some clones in this sample may be carry-over from other donors' samples. This chain connects TRBV6-5 to TRBJ2-7; TRBD1 might be the D (5 bases). The CDR3 is CASSFDRGFYEQYF. In nucleotides, the CDR3 is TGTGCCAGCAGCTTCGACAGAGGCTTCTACGAGCAGTACTTC.